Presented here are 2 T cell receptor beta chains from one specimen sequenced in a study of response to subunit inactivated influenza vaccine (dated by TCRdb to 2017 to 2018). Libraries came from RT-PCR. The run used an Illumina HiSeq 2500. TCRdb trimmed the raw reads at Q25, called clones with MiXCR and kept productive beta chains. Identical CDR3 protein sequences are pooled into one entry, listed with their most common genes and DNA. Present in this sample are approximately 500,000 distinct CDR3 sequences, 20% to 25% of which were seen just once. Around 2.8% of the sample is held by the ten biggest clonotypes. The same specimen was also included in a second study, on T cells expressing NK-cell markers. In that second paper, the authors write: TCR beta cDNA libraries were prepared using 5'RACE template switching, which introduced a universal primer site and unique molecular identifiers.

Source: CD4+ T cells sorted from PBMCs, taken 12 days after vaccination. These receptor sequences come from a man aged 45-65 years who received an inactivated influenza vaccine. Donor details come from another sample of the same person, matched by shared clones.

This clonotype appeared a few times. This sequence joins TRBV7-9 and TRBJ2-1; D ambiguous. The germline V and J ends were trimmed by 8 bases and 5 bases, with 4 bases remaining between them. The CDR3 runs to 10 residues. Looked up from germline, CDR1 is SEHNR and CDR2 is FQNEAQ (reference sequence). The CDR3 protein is CASWDNEQFF. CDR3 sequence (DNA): TGTGCCAGCTGGGACAATGAGCAGTTCTTC.

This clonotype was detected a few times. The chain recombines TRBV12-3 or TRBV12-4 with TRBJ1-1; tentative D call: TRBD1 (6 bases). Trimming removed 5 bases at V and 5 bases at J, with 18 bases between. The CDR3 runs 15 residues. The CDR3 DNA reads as TGTGCCAGCAGTCCCCTAGGGGGGGCAGGAACTGAAGCTTTCTTT. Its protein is CASSPLGGAGTEAFF.